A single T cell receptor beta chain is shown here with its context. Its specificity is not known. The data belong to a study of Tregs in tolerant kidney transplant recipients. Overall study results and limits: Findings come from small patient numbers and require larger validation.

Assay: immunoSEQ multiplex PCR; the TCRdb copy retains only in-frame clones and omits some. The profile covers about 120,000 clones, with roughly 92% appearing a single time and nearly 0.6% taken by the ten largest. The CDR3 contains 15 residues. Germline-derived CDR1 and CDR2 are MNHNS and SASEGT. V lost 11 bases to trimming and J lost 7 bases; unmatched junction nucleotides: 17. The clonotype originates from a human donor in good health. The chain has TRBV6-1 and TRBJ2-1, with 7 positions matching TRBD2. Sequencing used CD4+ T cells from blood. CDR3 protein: CAGKGAGLLGNEQFF. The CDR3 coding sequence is TGTGCCGGTAAGGGAGCGGGGCTGCTAGGTAATGAGCAGTTCTTC.